Listed here is a single TCR beta chain. This clone's antigen is unknown. No base qualities exist here, and no much larger clone lies one base off it. V and J are trimmed by 6 bases and 8 bases, and the gene matches miss 9 bases of the junction. From its cysteine to its phenylalanine, the CDR3 spans 13 amino acids. CDR3 DNA is the only sequence kept; it has 39 bases, read in frame from the first base. CDR1 and CDR2 (SQVTM, ANQGSEA) derive from the germline V gene. Using the deep immunoSEQ assay, multiplex PCR amplified TCR CDR3 regions from genomic DNA. Extracted genomic DNA from each cell subset was spread evenly across all wells of several immunoSEQ 96-well plates, with each plate serving as a replicate. For sorted subsets, each replicate PCR was loaded with roughly 190 ng genomic DNA, equivalent to 30,000 or so T cell genomes. The purified libraries were quantified using a Qubit 3.0 fluorometer, sized with a Bioanalyzer 2100, and then quantified again using the KAPA Library Quantification kit. Each immunoSEQ 96-well plate was sequenced on its own single-read 150-cycle Illumina NextSeq 550 flow cell. Per the authors' processing: The immunoSEQ output contained only junctional sequences without quality scores, so filtering could not match that applied to full-length reads. To assign V/J genes and CDR3, sequences were annotated using PyIR, a Python wrapper for IgBLAST v1.9, with IMGT germline references. Reads were removed for weak V/J assignments (E-value above 1e-6), missing CDR3, stop codons, out-of-frame junctions, or ambiguous translated residues. V3J clonotypes were defined by identical inferred V gene, J gene, and CDR3 amino acid sequence. Percentage overlap between repertoires was computed as shared unique clonotypes divided by the size of the smaller repertoire. Richness of each repertoire was evaluated using RTK rarefaction, the Chao1 estimator, and Recon v2.1 estimates of unobserved clonotypes. For all TCRbeta clonotypes obtained by the gDNA method from four donors, generation probabilities were computed with OLGA. TCRdb re-hosts the immuneACCESS table, in-frame sequences only. Its copies lack some clones; in the studies checked, an unresolved V gene accounts for under half of them, and the cause for the rest is not known. For V, J and clone size, that table is used; D and trimming come from the DNA. The sample table lists about 2 million clones, over 85% of them with a count of one. The ten largest clones add up to 0.13% of the sample.

The entry originates in a study of shared clonotypes between healthy human individuals (TCRdb year 2020). Regarding the study in general: The cohort included a few men and a couple of women between 18 and 49 years of age. For each donor, CD4 naive and CD4 memory were each given three plates, CD8 naive was given two plates, and CD8 memory was given one plate. To estimate repertoire size and how much clonotypes are shared between individuals, the study performed deep sequencing of blood TCR repertoires from five healthy adults. To increase sequencing depth and limit assay-specific biases, different laboratories used diverse techniques to prepare libraries and sequence TCR repertoires. Between about 0.9 and 9 billion PBMCs per donor were obtained by leukapheresis. Here is what the overall study found, with its caveats: When four donors were compared, the shared fraction of clonotypes was roughly 4.8% for naive CD4, 3.5% to 4% for naive CD8, 2.3% for memory CD4, and 0.3% to 0.5% for memory CD8. Estimated clonotype richness was generally larger for naive than for memory subsets. Pairwise subsampling led to the expectation that sequencing depth would affect the degree of clonotype sharing among donors. The small number of donors limited the genetic and exposure-history diversity represented. Rarefaction of sorted-subset datasets indicated incomplete sequencing despite the large sequencing depth. Sampling was limited to blood, and TCR repertoires in tissue likely differ from TCR repertoires in blood. Clonotypes shared by all four sorted-subset donors showed higher generation probabilities than non-shared clonotypes.

The donors were healthy, HIV-negative adults with no recently reported acute infections or vaccinations. Every donor was a Caucasian adult residing in Nashville, Tennessee, USA. Magnetic negative selection was used to enrich CD4+ T cells, after which naive cells were positively selected on CD45RA and the negative fraction became the memory subset. After blood collection by leukapheresis, PBMCs were isolated using Ficoll-Histopaque density gradient centrifugation and then cryopreserved in the vapor phase of liquid nitrogen. Purity and quantity of every magnetically sorted T cell population were checked by analytical flow cytometry. Genomic DNA was isolated from each sorted fraction and quantified by UV absorbance on a Nanodrop 2000c.

Sequenced material: naive CD4+ T cells sorted from blood. The label giving this sample's cell subset or site can be read as: CD45RA+ positively selected. This receptor was taken from a man aged 18 to 35 in good health. The V and J segments used are TRBV29-1 and TRBJ1-4; TRBD1 agrees with 7 junctional bases. The CDR3 sequence is CSVKTGLGEKLFF. The sequenced DNA: TGCAGCGTAAAGACAGGGCTGGGGGAAAAACTGTTTTTT.